A selection of T cell receptor beta chains follows, all from one sample in a study of shared clonotypes between healthy human individuals. Sequenced by immunoSEQ multiplex PCR; TCRdb stores in-frame clones only, minus some. The sample holds about 980,000 clones, 70% to 85% seen once. The sequencing sample was made of memory CD4+ T cells sorted from blood. These receptors were obtained from a man between 18 and 29 years old in good health. Each CDR3 is given with its conserved first and last residue. Fields, in order: V gene, clone size, D gene, J gene, CDR3 protein, CDR3 DNA. A D gene is named only where the DNA matches it firmly. Expanded clones get a size class; other rows say once, few or many, or leave the size out.

TRBV7-2,.,.,TRBJ1-2,CASSLSLGAPGYTF,TGTGCCAGCAGCCTCTCGTTGGGGGCGCCTGGCTACACCTTC
TRBV23-1,.,TRBD2,TRBJ2-3,CASSPPSGGTDTQYF,TGCGCCAGCAGTCCCCCTAGCGGGGGCACAGATACGCAGTATTTT
TRBV7-2,.,.,TRBJ2-5,CASSARPQEGRETQYF,TGTGCCAGCAGCGCCAGACCACAGGAGGGTCGGGAGACCCAGTACTTC
TRBV28,.,.,TRBJ2-3,CASTHTDTQYF,TGTGCCAGCACACACACAGATACGCAGTATTTT
TRBV11-2,.,.,TRBJ2-2,CASSSRPLAGELFF,TGTGCCAGCAGCTCGCGACCCCTGGCCGGGGAGCTGTTTTTT
TRBV6-1,.,.,TRBJ1-6,CASRQGGSYNSPLHF,TGTGCCAGCAGACAGGGAGGCTCCTATAATTCACCCCTCCACTTT
TRBV7-9,once,.,TRBJ1-5,CASSLIGVDKPQHF,TGTGCCAGCAGCTTAATAGGGGTGGATAAGCCCCAGCATTTT
TRBV6-5,.,TRBD1,TRBJ1-1,CASSFGQGNTEAFF,TGTGCCAGCAGTTTTGGACAGGGGAACACTGAAGCTTTCTTT
TRBV4-1,.,.,TRBJ2-5,CASSQLVRETQYF,TGCGCCAGCAGCCAACTGGTTCGAGAGACCCAGTACTTC
TRBV4-3,.,TRBD1,TRBJ1-2,CASSQVGTGDYGYTF,TGCGCCAGCAGCCAAGTGGGAACAGGGGACTATGGCTACACCTTC
TRBV28,.,.,TRBJ2-2,CASEQNTGELFF,TGTGCCAGCGAACAAAACACCGGGGAGCTGTTTTTT
TRBV11-3,.,.,TRBJ2-3,CASSFSGGTDTQYF,TGTGCCAGCAGCTTCTCGGGGGGCACAGATACGCAGTATTTT
TRBV6-6,few,TRBD1,TRBJ1-4,CASSRIGQGDEKLFF,TGTGCCAGCAGTAGAATCGGACAGGGTGATGAAAAACTGTTTTTT
TRBV5-6,few,.,TRBJ2-5,CASSHQETQYF,TGTGCCAGCAGCCACCAAGAGACCCAGTACTTC
TRBV30,.,.,TRBJ1-5,CAWSVSGSNQPQHF,TGTGCCTGGAGTGTTTCAGGAAGCAATCAGCCCCAGCATTTT
TRBV5-1,.,.,TRBJ2-3,CASSLVVGEDTQYF,TGCGCCAGCAGCTTGGTGGTCGGGGAAGATACGCAGTATTTT
TRBV10-2,.,.,TRBJ2-5,CASSESDVTQYF,TGCGCCAGCAGTGAGTCGGACGTGACCCAGTACTTC
TRBV10-3,.,TRBD2,TRBJ2-2,CAVAAGGTGGTGELFF,TGTGCCGTTGCGGCGGGGGGTACTGGTGGCACCGGGGAGCTGTTTTTT
TRBV6-5,few,.,TRBJ1-3,CASSASGNTIYF,TGTGCCAGCAGTGCATCTGGAAACACCATATATTTT
TRBV6-6,once,.,TRBJ1-2,CASSSLMGDGYTF,TGTGCCAGCAGTTCTCTTATGGGGGACGGCTACACCTTC
TRBV7-2,few,.,TRBJ2-5,CASSLLLWPQETQYF,TGTGCCAGCAGCCTCCTCCTCTGGCCCCAAGAGACCCAGTACTTC
TRBV9,few,TRBD1,TRBJ2-5,CASSERTGALKGTQYF,TGTGCCAGCAGCGAGAGGACAGGGGCCCTTAAGGGGACCCAGTACTTC
TRBV27,.,.,TRBJ2-7,CASSPTGTTYEQYF,TGTGCCAGCAGTCCCACAGGTACTACCTACGAGCAGTACTTC
TRBV5-4,.,.,TRBJ2-2,CASSFSLSGTGELFF,TGTGCCAGCAGCTTTTCCCTGTCCGGTACCGGGGAGCTGTTTTTT
TRBV5-8,.,.,TRBJ1-1,CASSLAGDLVAFF,TGTGCCAGCAGCTTGGCGGGGGACCTAGTAGCTTTCTTT
TRBV6-6,.,.,TRBJ1-1,CASAISGPRMTEAFF,TGTGCCAGCGCGATCTCGGGACCTAGGATGACTGAAGCTTTCTTT
TRBV5-1,.,.,TRBJ1-4,CASSLGTNEKLFF,TGCGCCAGCAGCTTAGGGACTAATGAAAAACTGTTTTTT
TRBV11-2,few,.,TRBJ1-1,CASSLGQAEGNTEAFF,TGTGCCAGCAGCTTGGGCCAGGCAGAAGGGAACACTGAAGCTTTCTTT
TRBV7-2,.,.,TRBJ1-2,CASSVVDRQRYTF,TGTGCCAGCAGCGTAGTGGACCGTCAACGCTACACCTTC
TRBV30,.,TRBD2,TRBJ2-5,CAWSVLSGVRETQYF,TGTGCCTGGAGTGTATTAAGCGGGGTACGGGAGACCCAGTACTTC
TRBV15,.,.,TRBJ1-5,CATSRDRGGSKNQPQHF,TGTGCCACCAGCAGAGATCGCGGGGGAAGTAAGAATCAGCCCCAGCATTTT
TRBV29-1,.,.,TRBJ1-1,CSGGNTEAFF,TGCAGCGGGGGGAACACTGAAGCTTTCTTT
TRBV28,once,.,TRBJ1-1,CASTWYWAGAEAFF,TGTGCCAGCACCTGGTATTGGGCAGGGGCTGAAGCTTTCTTT
TRBV10-3,.,TRBD1,TRBJ2-7,CAITADRDWGEQYF,TGTGCCATCACCGCGGACAGGGATTGGGGCGAGCAGTACTTC
TRBV4-2,once,TRBD2,TRBJ2-7,CASSVTAGELAYEQYF,TGTGCCAGCAGCGTTACAGCGGGGGAGCTTGCCTACGAGCAGTACTTC
TRBV10-2,.,TRBD2,TRBJ2-1,CASSELLGLTSGLYNEQFF,TGCGCCAGCAGTGAGCTTCTCGGGTTGACTAGCGGGCTCTACAATGAGCAGTTCTTC
TRBV5-1,few,TRBD1,TRBJ2-7,CASNLRPGQNSYEQYF,TGCGCCAGCAACCTCAGGCCGGGACAGAACTCCTACGAGCAGTACTTC
TRBV10-3,.,.,TRBJ1-5,CASSTGGSNQPQHF,TGTGCCAGCTCGACCGGGGGATCCAATCAGCCCCAGCATTTT
TRBV19,once,TRBD1,TRBJ1-2,CASSIGTGQGLYGYTF,TGTGCCAGTAGTATAGGAACGGGACAGGGCCTCTATGGCTACACCTTC
TRBV7-2,.,.,TRBJ2-3,CASRTPGSGTDTQYF,TGTGCCAGCAGAACCCCAGGAAGCGGCACAGATACGCAGTATTTT
TRBV6-6,once,.,TRBJ2-2,CASRSTGVRQTGELFF,TGTGCCAGCAGATCAACGGGAGTTCGCCAAACCGGGGAGCTGTTTTTT
TRBV5-6,many,.,TRBJ2-7,CASSLVGEQYF,TGTGCCAGCAGCTTGGTGGGCGAGCAGTACTTC
TRBV27,.,TRBD2,TRBJ2-3,CASRLAGLSTDTQYF,TGTGCCAGCAGACTAGCGGGGCTCAGCACAGATACGCAGTATTTT
TRBV7-9,.,TRBD1,TRBJ1-1,CASIQTGGRTEAFF,TGTGCCAGCATACAGACAGGGGGCAGGACTGAAGCTTTCTTT
TRBV28,.,TRBD2,TRBJ2-1,CASSLAGGPVNEQFF,TGTGCCAGCAGTCTAGCGGGAGGGCCGGTCAATGAGCAGTTCTTC
TRBV5-4,.,TRBD1,TRBJ2-5,CASSSSDRGETQYF,TGTGCCAGCAGCTCTAGCGACAGGGGAGAGACCCAGTACTTC
TRBV4-3,.,.,TRBJ2-1,CASSQDPSSYEQFF,TGCGCCAGCAGCCAAGATCCGTCGAGCTACGAGCAGTTCTTC
TRBV6-5,.,TRBD1,TRBJ1-6,CASSRTGGSPLHF,TGTGCCAGCAGTCGGACAGGGGGTTCACCCCTCCACTTT
TRBV30,.,.,TRBJ1-5,CAWSTTGRNQPQHF,TGTGCCTGGAGTACTACAGGGCGCAATCAGCCCCAGCATTTT
TRBV5-1,.,TRBD1,TRBJ2-2,CASSLGQGAYTGELFF,TGCGCCAGCAGCTTGGGACAGGGGGCATACACCGGGGAGCTGTTTTTT
TRBV10-2,few,TRBD2,TRBJ2-3,CASRDGRSTDTQYF,TGCGCCAGCAGAGACGGGAGGAGCACAGATACGCAGTATTTT